This T cell receptor beta chain was profiled in a study of T cells in Graves' hyperthyroidism and ophthalmopathy. Germline V gene lookup returns CDR1 LGHNA and CDR2 YSLEER. Trimming stripped 0 bases from V and 1 base from J, with 15 bases between. The CDR3 extends over 17 amino acids. General study points: Blood also contained most expanded thyroid clonotypes above 0.001.

The sample holds a few counts of this clonotype. Its cognate antigen is unknown. TCR beta CDR3 regions were amplified from RNA transcripts. HTBI primers drove first-round RT-PCR of the TCR CDR3. TCRdb reprocessed the multiplex PCR reads via MiXCR and lists one record per CDR3 protein. The sample carries approximately 600,000 distinct CDR3 sequences, about 16% recorded once. The TCR sequence derives from a woman aged 25 to 39 with Graves' hyperthyroidism. The V call is TRBV4-3, the J call TRBJ2-5; perhaps TRBD1 as D (5 bases). Sequencing was carried out using blood. CDR3 region: CASSQDIGWGFQETQYF. The DNA of the CDR3 is TGCGCCAGCAGCCAAGATATAGGTTGGGGCTTCCAAGAGACCCAGTACTTC.